The 27 T cell receptor beta chains reported below all come from one sample, sequenced in a study of T cell responses to AZD1222 COVID-19 vaccine. The repertoire was sequenced with immunoSEQ multiplex PCR; TCRdb's copy has only in-frame clones and lacks some. The profile shows about 100,000 clones, 85% to 95% of them singletons. Sequencing used peripheral blood, obtained on day 0 of AZD1222 vaccination. Source of these receptors: an adult in good health.

The chain employs TRBV27 and TRBJ1-4, with D possibly being TRBD1 (6 bases). The CDR3 has 14 residues. Deletions cut 4 bases from V and 5 bases from J, with 11 bases between. From germline, CDR1 is MNHEY and CDR2 SMNVEV (reference sequence). The CDR3 DNA sequence: TGTGCCAGCAGTTCAGGGGCAAGGAATGAAAAACTGTTTTTT. Translated, it gives CASSSGARNEKLFF. The full variable domain, completed using reference TRBV27 and TRBJ1-4, is EAQVTQNPRYLITVTGKKLTVTCSQNMNHEYMSWYRQDPGLGLRQIYYSMNVEVTDKGDVPEGYKVSRKEKRNFPLILESPSPNQTSLYFCASSSGARNEKLFFGSGTQLSVL.

The table lists this clone with a few counts. J is TRBJ1-4 and V is TRBV10-3; the D is unclear. In germline, CDR1 is ENHRY, CDR2 SYGVKD. The CDR3 consists of 16 residues. Trimming removed 10 bases at V and 0 bases at J, with 18 bases between. The CDR3 DNA reads as TGTGCCACCGCGGTGGCCGAACTCTCAACTAATGAAAAACTGTTTTTT. As protein: CATAVAELSTNEKLFF.

The rearrangement joins TRBV9 to TRBJ1-5; D call uncertain. V was trimmed by 2 bases and J by 9 bases, leaving 12 bases between them. Germline V gene data show CDR1 as SGDLS and CDR2 as YYNGEE. The CDR3 consists of 13 residues. Here the CDR3 DNA reads TGTGCCAGCAGCGTTCGGCCGGCGGGGCCCCAGCATTTT. This sequence encodes CASSVRPAGPQHF.

The V call is TRBV19, the J call TRBJ1-2, with 8 bases that match TRBD1. Trimming removed 0 bases from V and 2 bases from J; junction bases left unmatched: 2. In germline, CDR1 is LNHDA, CDR2 SQIVND (reference sequence). This CDR3 contains 15 residues. In DNA form, the CDR3 reads TGTGCCAGTAGTATAGAACACAGGGGGAACTATGGCTACACCTTC. Its translation: CASSIEHRGNYGYTF.

The chain combines TRBV27 with TRBJ2-7; TRBD2 might be the D (6 bases). This CDR3 spans 15 amino acids. The ends were cut back, 3 bases at V and 3 bases at J, with 15 bases in the middle. Germline CDR1 and CDR2: MNHEY and SMNVEV (reference sequence). The CDR3: CASSFGSGRGYEQYF. For the CDR3, the DNA is TGTGCCAGCAGTTTTGGGTCTGGGCGGGGCTACGAGCAGTACTTC.

V and J are TRBV7-2 and TRBJ2-1; weak D call: TRBD2 (6 bases). Germline CDR1 is SGHTA and CDR2 is FQGNSA. The CDR3 is made up of 14 amino acids. V was cut by 5 bases and J by 4 bases, with 12 bases left in between. CDR3 nucleotides: TGTGCCAGCAGCAATGGGGACTCTTACAATGAGCAGTTCTTC. It translates to CASSNGDSYNEQFF. Full variable domain (missing parts from reference TRBV7-2 and TRBJ2-1): GAGVSQSPSNKVTEKGKDVELRCDPISGHTALYWYRQSLGQGLEFLIYFQGNSAPDKSGLPSDRFSAERTGGSVSTLTIQRTQQEDSAVYLCASSNGDSYNEQFFGPGTRLTVL.

Relative to its sample, this clone is medium-sized. The chain uses TRBV28 and TRBJ1-2; a weak D match, TRBD1 (5 bases). Germline lookup yields CDR1 MDHEN and CDR2 SYDVKM. Trimming shortened V by 2 bases and J by 4 bases, and 5 bases separated the two germline ends. The CDR3 has 12 amino acids. The CDR3 sequence is CASSLGGYGYTF. CDR3 bases: TGTGCCAGCAGTTTAGGGGGCTATGGCTACACCTTC.

This clone was seen a single time. This chain uses TRBV9 with TRBJ2-3; either TRBD1 or TRBD2 may supply D (5 bases each). This CDR3 has 14 amino acids. V was trimmed by 3 bases and J by 1 base, leaving 9 bases between them. The germline V gene has CDR1 SGDLS and CDR2 YYNGEE. The CDR3 sequence: CASSEGRRTDTQYF. For the CDR3, the DNA is TGTGCCAGCAGCGAGGGACGGCGCACAGATACGCAGTATTTT.

The chain carries TRBV19 and TRBJ2-2, with a possible D match to TRBD1 (5 bases). The CDR3 extends over 16 amino acids. Trimming removed 5 bases at V and 2 bases at J, with 15 bases between. Per germline, CDR1 LNHDA and CDR2 SQIVND (reference sequence). CDR3: CASSASTAPNTGELFF. The CDR3, as DNA: TGTGCCAGTAGTGCTTCGACAGCACCTAACACCGGGGAGCTGTTTTTT.

The chain links TRBV15 to TRBJ2-5; no clear D gene. V gave up 0 bases and J gave up 6 bases, with 14 bases separating them. CDR1 and CDR2 (germline): LNHNV, YYDKDF (reference sequence). This CDR3 region has 15 residues. Written as DNA, the CDR3 is TGTGCCACCAGCAGAGATCTTTTGGACCTTCAGACCCAGTACTTC. It encodes CATSRDLLDLQTQYF.

The sample holds a few counts of this clone. The rearrangement links TRBV25-1 to TRBJ2-5, with 9 bases matching TRBD2. CDR1 is MGHDK and CDR2 is SYGVNS in the germline V gene. CDR3 length: 15 residues. V dropped 3 bases and J dropped 4; count of bases not matched to a gene: 6. DNA of the CDR3: TGTGCCAGCAGTGAGCCCAGCGGGAGGTTAGAGACCCAGTACTTC. It specifies CASSEPSGRLETQYF.

The chain combines TRBV30 with TRBJ2-7, with 10 bases lining up with TRBD2. The CDR3 is 13 residues long. The V gene's germline CDR1 is GTSNPN and CDR2 SVGIG (reference sequence). With 8 bases clipped from V and 4 bases from J, the junction kept 8 bases outside the gene matches. The CDR3 nucleotides read TGTGCCCGGGGAGCGGGAGGGCCTTACGAGCAGTACTTC. This translates into CARGAGGPYEQYF.

V is TRBV21-1 and J is TRBJ1-5. TRBV21-1 is an annotated pseudogene. The CDR3 is 17 residues long. CDR3 residues: CASSKGRRGEIGQPQHF. DNA for the CDR3: TGTGCCAGCAGCAAAGGTCGCAGAGGGGAGATCGGTCAGCCCCAGCATTTT.

This chain connects TRBV2 to TRBJ1-5; D is ambiguous. Looked up from germline, CDR1 is SNHLY and CDR2 is FYNNEI. The CDR3 is 13 amino acids. The V end lost 7 bases, the J end lost 0 bases, and 7 bases lay between the germline ends. DNA of the CDR3: TGTGCCAGCATGCAGGATAGCAATCAGCCCCAGCATTTT. Its protein product is CASMQDSNQPQHF. Based on the CDR3 plus reference TRBV2 and TRBJ1-5, the full variable domain is EPEVTQTPSHQVTQMGQEVILRCVPISNHLYFYWYRQILGQKVEFLVSFYNNEISEKSEIFDDQFSVERPDGSNFTLKIRSTKLEDSAMYFCASMQDSNQPQHFGDGTRLSIL.

The rearrangement joins TRBV7-3 to TRBJ2-3; 13 positions agree with TRBD2. The V gene's germline CDR1 is SGHTA and CDR2 FQGTGA. V lost 1 base to trimming and J lost 5 bases; unmatched junction nucleotides: 0. The CDR3 has 15 residues. CDR3 sequence: CASSLRLAGGDTQYF. The CDR3 nucleotides read TGTGCCAGCAGCTTAAGACTAGCGGGAGGAGATACGCAGTATTTT.

The gene calls are TRBV19 and TRBJ1-1; no firm D call. The ends were cut back, 3 bases at V and 1 base at J, with 9 bases in the middle. This CDR3 region has 14 residues. Germline loops: CDR1 LNHDA, CDR2 SQIVND (reference sequence). CDR3 in DNA: TGTGCCAGTAGTATCAGCGTCGGGAACACTGAAGCTTTCTTT. Translating gives CASSISVGNTEAFF.

The chain links TRBV7-2 to TRBJ2-3; D gene ambiguous. Germline V lookup: CDR1 SGHTA, CDR2 FQGNSA. CDR3 length: 13 amino acids. V lost 5 bases to trimming and J lost 0 bases, with 6 bases between them. The CDR3 spells CASSPQSTDTQYF. The CDR3 bases are TGTGCCAGCAGCCCACAAAGCACAGATACGCAGTATTTT.

The chain carries TRBV30 and TRBJ2-5; the D gene is possibly TRBD1 (6 bases). The V gene lost 3 bases and the J gene lost 1 base, with 9 bases spanning the gap. Germline loops: CDR1 GTSNPN, CDR2 SVGIG (reference sequence). The CDR3 is made up of 13 amino acids. This CDR3 reads CAWRRGGQETQYF. The CDR3 DNA reads TGTGCCTGGAGGCGAGGGGGCCAAGAGACCCAGTACTTC.

This chain links TRBV5-4 with TRBJ2-1; D not certain. The CDR3 length is 15 residues. V was shortened by 1 base and J by 0 bases, with 8 bases between the two germline ends. Germline V gives CDR1 SGHNT, CDR2 YYREEE (reference sequence). CDR3 in amino acids: CASSLKSHSYNEQFF. The CDR3 DNA reads as TGTGCCAGCAGCTTGAAGTCTCACTCCTACAATGAGCAGTTCTTC.

The chain has TRBV5-4 and TRBJ2-6; D is tentatively TRBD1 or TRBD2 (5 bases each). This CDR3 region has 17 residues. V was trimmed by 4 bases and J by 0 bases, leaving 14 bases between them. The germline CDR1 and CDR2 sequences are SGHNT and YYREEE (reference sequence). The CDR3 coding sequence is TGTGCCAGCAGCCGGGACGGCTTTAGCTCTGGGGCCAACGTCCTGACTTTC. Its protein is CASSRDGFSSGANVLTF.

The chain couples TRBV7-9 to TRBJ1-5, with D hard to call. Germline-derived CDR1 and CDR2 are SEHNR and FQNEAQ (reference sequence). The CDR3 spans 13 residues. V was clipped by 5 bases and J by 13 bases, with 18 bases between them. CDR3 sequence reads: CASSHDDPSQQHF. Written as DNA, the CDR3 is TGTGCCAGCAGCCATGACGATCCATCCCAGCAGCATTTT.

The J gene is TRBJ1-5, the V gene TRBV28; TRBD1 matches 8 bases. V was clipped by 2 bases and J by 6 bases; unmatched bases: 12. This CDR3 region has 17 residues. Germline V gene data show CDR1 as MDHEN and CDR2 as SYDVKM. The DNA of the CDR3 is TGTGCCAGCAGTTTAGATAACCAGGGGGCTGGGGTTCAGCCCCAGCATTTT. It translates to CASSLDNQGAGVQPQHF.

The chain carries TRBV7-2 and TRBJ2-7; no definite D call. CDR3 length: 8 amino acids. Per the germline V gene, CDR1 is SGHTA and CDR2 is FQGNSA. CDR3 DNA: TGTGGCCGTTGCGAGCAGTACTTC. Translating it yields CGRCEQYF. Together with reference TRBV7-2 and TRBJ2-7, the CDR3 gives the full variable domain: GAGVSQSPSNKVTEKGKDVELRCDPISGHTALYWYRQSLGQGLEFLIYFQGNSAPDKSGLPSDRFSAERTGGSVSTLTIQRTQQEDSAVYLCGRCEQYFGPGTRLTVT.

This clone was seen a single time. The rearrangement joins TRBV10-3 to TRBJ2-3, with 9 nucleotides matching TRBD2. Trimming at V came to 7 bases and at J to 4 bases, leaving 6 bases not matched to a gene. Germline lookup yields CDR1 ENHRY and CDR2 SYGVKD. The CDR3 contains 14 residues. Written as DNA, the CDR3 is TGTGCCATCAACGCGGGAGGGGGGTCAGATACGCAGTATTTT. Translated: CAINAGGGSDTQYF.

This chain links TRBV6-2 or TRBV6-3 with TRBJ1-5; D call uncertain. Germline V CDR1 and CDR2: MNHEY, SVGEGT. V was clipped by 0 bases and J by 3 bases, with 12 bases between them. The CDR3 covers 16 residues. The CDR3 reads CASSYSITSLNQPQHF. In DNA, the CDR3 is TGTGCCAGCAGTTACTCGATCACCAGCCTCAATCAGCCCCAGCATTTT.

This chain links TRBV15 with TRBJ2-5; the D gene is possibly TRBD2 (6 bases). CDR3 length equals 13 residues. Trimming took 4 bases from V and 3 from J, leaving 9 bases between them. Germline CDR1 is LNHNV and CDR2 is YYDKDF (reference sequence). CDR3: CATSNQREETQYF. The CDR3 DNA sequence: TGTGCCACCAGCAACCAGCGGGAAGAGACCCAGTACTTC.

The chain couples TRBV2 to TRBJ2-1; 12 nucleotides match TRBD2. J was trimmed by 10 bases and V by 7 bases; bases with no gene match: 5. CDR3 size: 13 residues. Per the germline V gene, CDR1 is SNHLY and CDR2 is FYNNEI. The CDR3 DNA sequence: TGTGCCAGCATTTGGACTAGCGGGGACGAGCAGTTCTTC. Its protein product is CASIWTSGDEQFF.